Included here is one T cell receptor beta chain sequence, with context. TCRdb keeps only in-frame clones here, not all; method: immunoSEQ multiplex PCR. The top ten clones hold around 0.83% of a sample with 200,000 to 300,000 clones, 80% to 95% of them seen once. The sample is drawn from a study of blood T cell repertoires in COVID-19. Across the whole study: Whether acute or convalescent, the COVID-19 samples came from the United States, Italy and Spain.

While infection was still active, Seattle patients were enrolled and then followed longitudinally. Sequenced material: peripheral blood. The TCR sequence derives from a man younger than 40 with COVID-19, enrolled during active disease.

CDR3 in DNA: TGTGCCAGCAGCGCTACCGGGACTAGCGGGGGGGAAGAGACCCAGTACTTC. Its protein is CASSATGTSGGEETQYF. V usage is TRBV9 and J usage is TRBJ2-5, with TRBD2 matching over 16 bases. CDR3 length equals 17 residues. CDR1 and CDR2 from the germline V gene are SGDLS and YYNGEE. Losses at the gene ends were 3 bases for V and 3 bases for J; bases not matched to a gene: 5. The complete variable domain, with remaining parts taken from reference TRBV9 and TRBJ2-5, reads DSGVTQTPKHLITATGQRVTLRCSPRSGDLSVYWYQQSLDQGLQFLIQYYNGEERAKGNILERFSAQQFPDLHSELNLSSLELGDSALYFCASSATGTSGGEETQYFGPGTRLLVL.